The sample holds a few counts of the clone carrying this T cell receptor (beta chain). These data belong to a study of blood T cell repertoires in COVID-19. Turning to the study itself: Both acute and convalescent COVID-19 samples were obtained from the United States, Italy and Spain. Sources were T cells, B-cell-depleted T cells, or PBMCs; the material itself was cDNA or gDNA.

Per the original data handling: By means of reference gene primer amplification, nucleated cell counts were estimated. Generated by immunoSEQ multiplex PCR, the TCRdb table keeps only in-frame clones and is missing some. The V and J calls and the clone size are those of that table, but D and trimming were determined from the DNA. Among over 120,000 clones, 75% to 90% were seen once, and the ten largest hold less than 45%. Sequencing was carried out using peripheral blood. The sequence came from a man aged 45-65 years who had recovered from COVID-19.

The DNA for the CDR3 is TGTGCCAGCAGCTTACAACACAGGGTGTACGAGCAGTACTTC. Translated, it gives CASSLQHRVYEQYF. V and J are TRBV13 and TRBJ2-7, with D possibly being TRBD1 (6 bases). Deletions cut 2 bases from V and 4 bases from J, with 12 bases between. CDR3 size: 14 residues. Germline loops: CDR1 PRHDT, CDR2 FYEKMQ (reference sequence).